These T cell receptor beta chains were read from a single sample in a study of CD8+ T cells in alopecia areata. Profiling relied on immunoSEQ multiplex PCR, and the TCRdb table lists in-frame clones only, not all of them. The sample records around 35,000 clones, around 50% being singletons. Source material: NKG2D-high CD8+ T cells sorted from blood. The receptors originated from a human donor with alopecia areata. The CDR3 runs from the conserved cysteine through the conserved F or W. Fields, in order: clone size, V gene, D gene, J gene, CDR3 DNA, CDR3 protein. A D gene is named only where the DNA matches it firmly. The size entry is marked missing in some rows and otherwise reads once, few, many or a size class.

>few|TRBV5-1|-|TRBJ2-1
TGCGCCAGCAGCTTCGGTTCCTACAATGAGCAGTTCTTC
CASSFGSYNEQFF
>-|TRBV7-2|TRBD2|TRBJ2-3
TGTGCCAGCAGCTCACTAGCGGTTAGCACAGATACGCAGTATTTT
CASSSLAVSTDTQYF
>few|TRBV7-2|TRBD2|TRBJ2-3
TGTGCCAGCAGCTTAGGACCCAGGGGACTAGTGACAGATACGCAGTATTTT
CASSLGPRGLVTDTQYF
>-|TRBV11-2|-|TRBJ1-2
TGTGCCAGCAGCGCACGGCAGAACTATGGCTACACCTTC
CASSARQNYGYTF
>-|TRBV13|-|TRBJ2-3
TGTGCCAGCAGCTTAGGGGACAGCTCCACAGATACGCAGTATTTT
CASSLGDSSTDTQYF
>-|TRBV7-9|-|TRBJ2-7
TGTGCCAGCAGCTTTCGGCCCTACGAGCAGTACTTC
CASSFRPYEQYF
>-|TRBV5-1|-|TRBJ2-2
TGCGCCAGCAGCTTTTCCCCCCTCCAGGACAACACCGGGGAGCTGTTTTTT
CASSFSPLQDNTGELFF
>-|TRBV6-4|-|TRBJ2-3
TGTGCCAGCAGTGACAAGTTTGCGTCCACAGATACGCAGTATTTT
CASSDKFASTDTQYF
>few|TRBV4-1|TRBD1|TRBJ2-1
TGCGCCAGCACCCAGCCGGGACAGGGGGCAACTGAGCAGTTCTTC
CASTQPGQGATEQFF
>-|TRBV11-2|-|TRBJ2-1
TGTGCCAGCAGCCCCCCCCCGCGGGACTTAGGCAATGAGCAGTTCTTC
CASSPPPRDLGNEQFF
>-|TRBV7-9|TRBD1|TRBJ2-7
TGTGCCAGCACCGGACAGGGGGGCTCCTACGAGCAGTACTTC
CASTGQGGSYEQYF
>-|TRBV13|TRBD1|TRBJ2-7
TGTGCCAGCAGCCTCCTGGGACAGGGACCCTACGAGCAGTACTTC
CASSLLGQGPYEQYF
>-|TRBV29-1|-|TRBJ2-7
TGCAGCGTTGCTATGGACAGCTACGAGCAGTACTTC
CSVAMDSYEQYF
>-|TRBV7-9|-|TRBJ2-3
TGTGCCAGCAGCTTAGGCCCCTCTAGCACAGATACGCAGTATTTT
CASSLGPSSTDTQYF
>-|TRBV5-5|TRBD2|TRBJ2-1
TGTGCCAGCAGGCAACCGGGACTAGGGCTCAATGAGCAGTTCTTC
CASRQPGLGLNEQFF
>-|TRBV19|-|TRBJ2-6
TGTGCCAGTAGTATGGGGTCTGGGGCCAACGTCCTGACTTTC
CASSMGSGANVLTF
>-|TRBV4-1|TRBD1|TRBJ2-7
TGCGCCAGCAGCATCCGGGACAGGGACCACGAGCAGTACTTC
CASSIRDRDHEQYF
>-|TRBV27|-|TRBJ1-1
TGTGCCAGCAGTTGGGGGGCGGACACTGAAGCTTTCTTT
CASSWGADTEAFF
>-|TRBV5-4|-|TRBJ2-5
TGTGCCAGCAGCTTGTCGGGGGAAGAGACCCAGTACTTC
CASSLSGEETQYF
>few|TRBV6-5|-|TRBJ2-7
TGTGCCAGCAGTACCGCAGATTCCTACGAGCAGTACTTC
CASSTADSYEQYF
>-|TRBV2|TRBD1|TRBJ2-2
TGTGCCAGCAGTGAAACCAGGGGGCCGGGGGCCGGGGAGCTGTTTTTT
CASSETRGPGAGELFF
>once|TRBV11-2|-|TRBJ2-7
TGTGCCAGCGGGCTCTCCTACGAGCAGTACTTC
CASGLSYEQYF
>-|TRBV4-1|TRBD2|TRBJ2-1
TGCGCCAGCAGCCATCCAGGCGGGGGAGGGTACAATGAGCAGTTCTTC
CASSHPGGGGYNEQFF
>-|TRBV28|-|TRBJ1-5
TGTGCCAGCAACCCCCAAATCAGCAATCAGCCCCAGCATTTT
CASNPQISNQPQHF
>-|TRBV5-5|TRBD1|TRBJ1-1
TGTGCCAGCAGCCCGACACAGGGGGCAGGTATGAACACTGAAGCTTTCTTT
CASSPTQGAGMNTEAFF
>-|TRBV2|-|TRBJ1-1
TGTGCCAGCAGTGAAAAAACGGCCACTGAAGCTTTCTTT
CASSEKTATEAFF
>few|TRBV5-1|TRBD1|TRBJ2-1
TGCGCCAGCAGATATCCGGGACAGGGGTCGGGAGTGGCCTACAATGAGCAGTTCTTC
CASRYPGQGSGVAYNEQFF
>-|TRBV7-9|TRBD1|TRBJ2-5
TGTGCCAGCAGCCGTAGGGGACAGCTGGAAGAGACCCAGTACTTC
CASSRRGQLEETQYF